The sequence of this T cell receptor (beta chain) was determined in a study of shared clonotypes between healthy human individuals. Study context: Aged between 18 and 49, the donors were two women and three men. General study points: Naive subsets generally had larger estimated richness than memory subsets.

The J segment lost 6 bases and the V segment lost 4 bases, leaving 9 bases of the junction unmatched. Germline CDR1 and CDR2: MGHRA and YSYEKL. This CDR3 spans 14 amino acids. Remarks on this clone: Its antigen is currently unknown.

In the naive CD8 group, cells lacked CD45RO and were positively selected for CCR7, so terminally differentiated effector memory CD45RA+ cells were left out. It was across several immunoSEQ plates that each subset's genomic DNA was evenly split. Clones were sequenced by immunoSEQ multiplex PCR, and TCRdb holds only the in-frame ones, with some missing. This table holds roughly 2 million clones, roughly 94% found once. Sequencing was done on a sample of naive CD8+ T cells sorted from blood. V usage is TRBV4-1 and J usage is TRBJ2-7, with 7 bases aligning to TRBD1. The receptor's source is a man between 18 and 35 years old in good health. The CDR3 here is CASSPETGMVEQYF. The CDR3 DNA follows: TGCGCCAGCAGCCCTGAGACAGGGATGGTCGAGCAGTACTTC.